The clone carrying this T cell receptor (beta chain) was seen a handful of times. In the source study's methods: The assay estimated nucleated cells by amplifying reference gene primers. TCRdb's copy holds only in-frame clones and misses some; the assay was immunoSEQ multiplex PCR. V and J calls and clone size are as listed in that table; D and trimming were resolved from the DNA. Among roughly 450,000 clones listed, 90% were seen once. The CDR3 sequence is 11 residues long. Germline values: CDR1 GTSNPN, CDR2 SVGIG (reference sequence). The ends were cut back, 8 bases at V and 4 bases at J, with 11 bases in the middle. These data belong to a study of blood T cell repertoires in COVID-19. About the study: Both acute and convalescent COVID-19 samples were obtained from the United States, Italy and Spain.

The participants were between about 18 and 95 years old and came from under 25 US areas. Among Cohort 3 donors, those recovered had two negative PCRs, clearance, or symptom resolution. The genes are TRBV30 and TRBJ1-1, with a possible D match to TRBD1 (5 bases). What was sequenced was PBMCs or T cells enriched from blood (not recorded which). The clonotype comes from a man younger than 35 who had recovered from COVID-19. CDR3 coding DNA: TGTGCCGGCAGGGAGGGCACTGAAGCTTTCTTT. Its protein product is CAGREGTEAFF. The variable domain in full, with the rest retrieved from reference TRBV30 and TRBJ1-1, is SQTIHQWPATLVQPVGSPLSLECTVEGTSNPNLYWYRQAAGRGLQLLFYSVGIGQISSEVPQNLSASRPQDRQFILSSKKLLLSDSGFYLCAGREGTEAFFGQGTRLTVV.